Below, 12 T cell receptor beta chains from the same sample are listed, as sequenced in a study of spatial heterogeneity in lung cancer. Regarding the study as a whole: It was found that expanded intratumoral alpha and beta TCR counts tracked tumor mutation counts.

TCRdb re-analysed the 5' RACE reads in MiXCR, keeping a single row per CDR3 protein. The repertoire includes approximately 17,000 distinct CDR3 sequences, 6% to 9% of them detected once, and approximately 25% sits in the top ten. These TCRs' antigens remain unknown. The sample's time point: sample taken at primary tumor resection. Sample: lung tumor tissue, taken at surgery. These TCRs come from a male donor with early-stage non-small cell lung cancer.

In its sample, this clonotype was seen many times. The CDR3 DNA sequence: TGTGCCAGCAGTCGCTCAACAGGGGGCGGTCTTCACACTGAAGCTTTCTTT. It yields the protein CASSRSTGGGLHTEAFF. The genes are TRBV27 and TRBJ1-1, with 9 bases lining up with TRBD1. From germline, CDR1 is MNHEY and CDR2 SMNVEV (reference sequence). The CDR3 length is 17 residues. V trimming: 5 bases; J trimming: 3 bases; junction bases outside the gene matches: 13.

Judged by abundance, this clonotype is medium-sized. J is TRBJ2-1 and V is TRBV29-1; D tentatively fits TRBD1 or TRBD2 (5 bases each). The CDR3 covers 15 residues. Per germline, CDR1 SQVTM and CDR2 ANQGSEA. Trimming shortened V by 2 bases and J by 9 bases, and 20 bases separated the two germline ends. CDR3 nucleotide sequence: TGCAGCGTTGAATTCGGGACCCCTCTTTTTGGTGAGCAGTTCTTC. Translating gives CSVEFGTPLFGEQFF.

This clonotype was seen ten or more times. The J gene is TRBJ1-5, the V gene TRBV28, with TRBD1 as a possible D gene (6 bases). Trimming removed 10 bases from V and 6 bases from J, with 19 bases in between. The length of the CDR3 is 14 residues. The V gene's germline CDR1 is MDHEN and CDR2 SYDVKM. The CDR3 protein is CATSLPGEGQPQHF. CDR3 bases: TGTGCCACCTCTCTTCCAGGGGAGGGTCAGCCCCAGCATTTT. The full variable domain, its missing parts supplied by reference TRBV28 and TRBJ1-5, is DVKVTQSSRYLVKRTGEKVFLECVQDMDHENMFWYRQDPGLGLRLIYFSYDVKMKEKGDIPEGYSVSREKKERFSLILESASTNQTSMYLCATSLPGEGQPQHFGDGTRLSIL.

This clonotype was found a few times. The genes are TRBV12-3 or TRBV12-4 and TRBJ2-1; TRBD1 matches at 7 bases. The CDR3 loop spans 15 amino acids. V was clipped by 5 bases and J by 0 bases; unmatched bases: 4. The DNA of the CDR3 is TGTGCCAGCAGTCTCAGGGGGAGCTCCTACAATGAGCAGTTCTTC. This encodes CASSLRGSSYNEQFF.

The V call is TRBV28, the J call TRBJ1-1; no definite D call. The V and J ends lost 1 base and 7 bases respectively, with 7 bases between them. Germline CDR1 reads MDHEN; CDR2 reads SYDVKM. This CDR3 has 12 amino acids. CDR3 protein: CASSLSQNEAFF. The CDR3 region has the DNA TGTGCCAGCAGTTTATCCCAGAATGAAGCTTTCTTT.

This clonotype occurred many times. J is TRBJ1-2 and V is TRBV5-4; D unclear. Germline CDR1 reads SGHNT; CDR2 reads YYREEE (reference sequence). The V gene lost 4 bases and the J gene lost 5 bases, with 15 bases spanning the gap. This CDR3 contains 14 residues. DNA for the CDR3: TGTGCCAGCAGCCAAAGGACGGAACCTTATGGCTACACCTTC. Amino acid sequence: CASSQRTEPYGYTF.

This clonotype has ten or more counts. The chain is built from TRBV5-1 and TRBJ2-3; 8 bases map to TRBD2. Trimming took 5 bases from V and 1 from J; bases not matched to a gene: 9. Looked up from germline, CDR1 is SGHRS and CDR2 is YFSETQ. The CDR3 is 16 amino acids. Written as DNA, the CDR3 is TGCGCCAGCAGTCTCTCGGGACTAGGGCGCACAGATACGCAGTATTTT. Translating gives CASSLSGLGRTDTQYF.

This clonotype has ten or more counts. The chain joins TRBV11-2 to TRBJ2-3; D unclear. V dropped 0 bases and J dropped 0 bases, with 10 bases sitting between them. This CDR3 is 16 amino acids long. CDR1 and CDR2 from the germline V gene are SGHAT and FQNNGV. The CDR3 DNA is TGTGCCAGCAGCTTAGATGGGCAGGCCAGCACAGATACGCAGTATTTT. Translation gives CASSLDGQASTDTQYF.

This clonotype is judged medium-sized. The chain is built from TRBV12-3 or TRBV12-4 and TRBJ2-3, with D tentatively TRBD2 (6 bases). V was pared by 2 bases and J by 1 base, with 7 bases between. CDR3 length equals 14 residues. CDR3 in amino acids: CASSLTGGTDTQYF. CDR3 sequence (DNA): TGTGCCAGCAGTTTAACGGGGGGCACAGATACGCAGTATTTT.

This chain links TRBV11-2 with TRBJ2-3; D tentatively reads TRBD1 or TRBD2 (5 bases each). This CDR3 has 15 amino acids. Deletions cut 4 bases from V and 2 bases from J, with 13 bases between. In germline, CDR1 is SGHAT, CDR2 FQNNGV. The CDR3 sequence: CASSSRDHDTDTQYF. CDR3 in DNA: TGTGCCAGCAGCTCCAGGGACCACGACACAGATACGCAGTATTTT.

This chain joins TRBV5-1 and TRBJ2-3, with 9 bases matching TRBD1. This CDR3 has 14 amino acids. The V gene end was trimmed by 7 bases and the J gene end by 1 base; junction bases not matched to a gene: 4. In germline, CDR1 is SGHRS, CDR2 YFSETQ. The CDR3: CASGTGRGTDTQYF. CDR3 nucleotide sequence: TGCGCCAGCGGGACAGGGAGGGGCACAGATACGCAGTATTTT.

This clonotype was seen many times. This chain connects TRBV12-3 or TRBV12-4 to TRBJ2-3; 7 nucleotides match TRBD1. The V segment lost 10 bases and the J segment 6 bases; nucleotides outside the gene matches: 10. The CDR3 totals 13 residues. CDR3 DNA sequence: TGTGCCACCAAGAGACAGGGTGGGGATACGCAGTATTTT. Residues: CATKRQGGDTQYF.